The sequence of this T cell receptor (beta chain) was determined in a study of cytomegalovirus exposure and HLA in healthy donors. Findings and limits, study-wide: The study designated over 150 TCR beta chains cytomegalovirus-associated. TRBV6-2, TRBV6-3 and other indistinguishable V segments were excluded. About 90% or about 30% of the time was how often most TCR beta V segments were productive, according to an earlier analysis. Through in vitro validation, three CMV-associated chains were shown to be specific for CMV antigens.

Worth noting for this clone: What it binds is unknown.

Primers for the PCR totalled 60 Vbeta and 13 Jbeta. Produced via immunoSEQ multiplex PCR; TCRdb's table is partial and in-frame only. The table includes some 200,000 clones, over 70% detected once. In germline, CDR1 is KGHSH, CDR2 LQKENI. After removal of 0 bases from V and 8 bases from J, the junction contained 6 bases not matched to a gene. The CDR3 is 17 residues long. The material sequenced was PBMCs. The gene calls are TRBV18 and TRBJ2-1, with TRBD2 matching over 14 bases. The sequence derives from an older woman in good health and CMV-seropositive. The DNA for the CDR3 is TGTGCCAGCTCACCACCCGTGACTAGCGGGAGGGGTCATGAGCAGTTCTTC. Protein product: CASSPPVTSGRGHEQFF.